The subject of this entry is one T cell receptor beta chain. Its antigen is unknown. This record belongs to a study of cytomegalovirus exposure and HLA in healthy donors. Study-level results: 150 to 200 TCR beta chains were listed as cytomegalovirus-associated. Analyzed later, association rates of TCRs varied across HLA loci, with DRB1 most and HLA-C fewest.

PCR used 60 Vbeta primers and 13 Jbeta primers. Assay: immunoSEQ multiplex PCR; the TCRdb copy retains only in-frame clones and omits some. The sample carries roughly 120,000 clones, 77% recorded once. Deletions cut 0 bases from V and 5 bases from J, with 10 bases between. Germline CDR1 GTSNPN, CDR2 SVGIG (reference sequence). The CDR3 sequence is 14 residues long. The sequence was obtained from a man aged 18 to 30 in good health and CMV-seropositive. Material: PBMCs. V is TRBV30 and J is TRBJ2-2, with a possible D match to TRBD1 (5 bases). The CDR3 nucleotides are TGTGCCTGGAGTGTACCGCCAGGGACCGGGGAGCTGTTTTTT. This encodes CAWSVPPGTGELFF.